These T cell receptor beta chains were read from a single sample in a study of cytomegalovirus exposure and HLA in healthy donors. TCRdb's copy holds only in-frame clones and misses some; the assay was immunoSEQ multiplex PCR. The sample shows tens of thousands of clones, nearly 80% of them seen only once. The specimen sequenced was PBMCs. All receptors derive from a female donor in good health and CMV-seronegative. Each CDR3 is given with its conserved first and last residue.

J | V | CDR3
TRBJ2-1 | TRBV5-1 | CASSLDPAGGNEQFF
TRBJ2-5 | TRBV5-1 | CASSLGRLRETQYF
TRBJ1-6 | TRBV28 | CASSPTRGDTYSPLHF
TRBJ2-1 | TRBV5-1 | CASSSPLAGVYNEQFF
TRBJ2-1 | TRBV7-2 | CASRLTGGNEQFF
TRBJ2-3 | TRBV6-5 | CASKSVAGGKDTQYF
TRBJ1-2 | TRBV9 | CASSSTGDYGYTF
TRBJ1-1 | TRBV5-1 | CASSLTGASTEAFF
TRBJ1-5 | TRBV6-6 | CASIGPDRGEGQPQHF
TRBJ2-1 | TRBV5-1 | CASSARQLQNNEQFF
TRBJ1-2 | TRBV28 | CASSNGQGKYGYTF
TRBJ1-1 | TRBV28 | CASIPGGGIEAFF
TRBJ1-6 | TRBV30 | CAWSAPDRLTNSPLHF
TRBJ2-3 | TRBV10-3 | CAISLRGTSTDTQYF
TRBJ2-3 | TRBV4-1 | CASSQEDRGDTQYF
TRBJ2-7 | TRBV29-1 | CSVEEDRAGEQYF
TRBJ2-3 | TRBV30 | CAWSVAGGTTDTQYF
TRBJ2-3 | TRBV5-1 | CASSLGGQGPTDTQYF
TRBJ2-7 | TRBV5-4 | CASSPGTNYEQYF
TRBJ2-7 | TRBV7-9 | CASSYGRGFRYEQYF
TRBJ1-6 | TRBV9 | CASSAARDSPLHF
. | TRBV7-6 | CASSLTDRNYEQYF
TRBJ1-2 | TRBV28 | CASSAPDRTGYTF
TRBJ2-5 | TRBV7-8 | CASSLQARLATSQETQYF
TRBJ1-1 | TRBV5-6 | CASSLGQLHNTEAFF
TRBJ2-3 | TRBV2 | CASSASGGADTQYF
TRBJ1-1 | TRBV18 | CASSPRQGDYAEAFF
TRBJ1-5 | TRBV7-9 | CASSSTAGGVVDQPQHF
TRBJ2-7 | TRBV19 | CASSPQGSGEYEQYF
TRBJ1-5 | TRBV28 | CASTGHPRDQPQHF
TRBJ2-7 | TRBV6-4 | CASSGPGHHYVQYF
TRBJ2-1 | TRBV28 | CASEAGAGNEQFF
TRBJ1-2 | TRBV2 | CASVPNGGAGGYTF
TRBJ2-7 | TRBV6-1 | CASSPLRGYEQYF
TRBJ1-5 | TRBV19 | CASSIQAPRISNQPQHF
TRBJ1-1 | TRBV5-4 | CASSSDRGWNTEAFF
TRBJ2-1 | TRBV29-1 | CSVLDRPIGNEQFF
TRBJ2-2 | TRBV18 | CASSPFSAAGRGTGELFF
TRBJ1-3 | TRBV25-1 | CASRANSPSGNTIYF
TRBJ2-3 | TRBV7-3 | CASSPGWGADTQYF
TRBJ2-3 | TRBV18 | CASSSSGGRTDTQYF
TRBJ2-2 | TRBV10-3 | CAIRETGNGELFF
TRBJ2-3 | TRBV15 | CATSRGEDPDTQYF
TRBJ2-5 | TRBV11-2 | CASSLAGGQETQYF
TRBJ1-4 | TRBV28 | CASCGEGEGSGANEKLFF
TRBJ1-3 | TRBV5-1 | CASKSVPGNTIYF
TRBJ2-5 | TRBV9 | CASSVGLKGAGETQYF
TRBJ1-2 | TRBV5-4 | CASSIGQTSNYGYTF
TRBJ2-2 | TRBV9 | CASSVGAGGLGTGELFF
TRBJ2-1 | TRBV15 | CATSRVGQGNSYNEQFF